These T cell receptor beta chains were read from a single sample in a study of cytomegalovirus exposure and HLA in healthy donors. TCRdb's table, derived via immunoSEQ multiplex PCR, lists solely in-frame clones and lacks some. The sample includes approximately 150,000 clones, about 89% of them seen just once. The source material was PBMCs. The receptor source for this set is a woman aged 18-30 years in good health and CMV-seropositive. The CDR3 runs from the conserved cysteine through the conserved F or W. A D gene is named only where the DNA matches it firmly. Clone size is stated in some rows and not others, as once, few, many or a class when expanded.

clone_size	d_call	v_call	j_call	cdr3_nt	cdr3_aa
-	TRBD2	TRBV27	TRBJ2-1	TGTGCCAGCAGACTAGCGGGAGCCTACAATGAGCAGTTCTTC	CASRLAGAYNEQFF
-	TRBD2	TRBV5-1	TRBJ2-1	TGCGCCAGCAGCCTAGGGACTAGCAGGCATGAGCAGTTCTTC	CASSLGTSRHEQFF
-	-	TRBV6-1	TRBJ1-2	TGTGCCAGCAGTGAGCAGTTTAAAATTAACTATGGCTACACCTTC	CASSEQFKINYGYTF
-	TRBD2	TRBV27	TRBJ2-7	TGTGCCAGCAGTTTAGGCCAGACTAGCGGAGCCCCCTACGAGCAGTACTTC	CASSLGQTSGAPYEQYF
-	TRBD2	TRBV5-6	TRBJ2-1	TGTGCCAGCAGCTTGGGGACTAGCGGCTTCGATGAGCAGTTCTTC	CASSLGTSGFDEQFF
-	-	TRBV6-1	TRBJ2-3	TGTGCCAGCAGTGATTCGCGATCTGGCACAGATACGCAGTATTTT	CASSDSRSGTDTQYF
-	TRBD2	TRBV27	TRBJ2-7	TGTGCCAGCAGTTTCAGCGGGAGCTACTACGAGCAGTACTTC	CASSFSGSYYEQYF
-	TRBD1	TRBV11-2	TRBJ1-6	TGTGCCAGCAGCTCCTCAGGGGGGCCCCTCCACTTT	CASSSSGGPLHF
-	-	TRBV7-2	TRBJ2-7	TGTGCCAGCAGCACAGATATTCCCTACGAGCAGTACTTC	CASSTDIPYEQYF
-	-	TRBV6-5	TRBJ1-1	TGTGCCAGCAGTTACCTGACAGGAATCTCTGAAGCTTTCTTT	CASSYLTGISEAFF
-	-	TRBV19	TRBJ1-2	TGTGCCAGTAGTGAGCTCGACAGGAGGGGCTACACCTTC	CASSELDRRGYTF
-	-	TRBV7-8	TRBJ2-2	TGTGCCAGCAGCTTAGCGGAGGGGTGGGGCGGGGAGCTGTTTTTT	CASSLAEGWGGELFF
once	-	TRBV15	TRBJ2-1	TGTGCCACCAGCATAGGGGGGGGAAGCTCCTACAATGAGCAGTTCTTC	CATSIGGGSSYNEQFF
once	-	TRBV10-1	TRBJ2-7	TGCGCCAGCAGTGAGGGCGACGGGGTTTCCTACGAGCAGTACTTC	CASSEGDGVSYEQYF
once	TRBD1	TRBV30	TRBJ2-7	TGTGCCTGCCGGATCCGTCCCAGGGGGCTCCTCTCCTACGAGCAGTACTTC	CACRIRPRGLLSYEQYF
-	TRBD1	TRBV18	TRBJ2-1	TGTGCCAGCTCACTCGGGGGACAGGGTGGTGAGCAGTTCTTC	CASSLGGQGGEQFF
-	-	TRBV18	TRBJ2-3	TGTGCCAGCTCACCTGGGACAAGTACGGATACGCAGTATTTT	CASSPGTSTDTQYF
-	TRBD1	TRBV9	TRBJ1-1	TGTGCCAGCAGCGTAGTTTCAGGGGGCACTGAAGCTTTCTTT	CASSVVSGGTEAFF
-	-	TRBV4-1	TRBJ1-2	TGCGCCAGCAGCCAATACCGAATGGGACAAAGGCTTAACTATGGCTACACCTTC	CASSQYRMGQRLNYGYTF
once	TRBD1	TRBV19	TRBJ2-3	TGTGCCAGTAGTATCAGACAGGGGGCAGGTGATACGCAGTATTTT	CASSIRQGAGDTQYF
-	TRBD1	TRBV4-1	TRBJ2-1	TGCGCCAGCACCGACTACCGGGACAGGGGCCCCCTGGGCTCCTACAATGAGCAGTTCTTC	CASTDYRDRGPLGSYNEQFF
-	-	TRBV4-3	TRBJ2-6	TGCGCCAGCAGCCAAGAACAGGGAGGGCTAGCGGCCCCGGGAGCTGGGGCCAACGTCCTGACTTTC	CASSQEQGGLAAPGAGANVLTF
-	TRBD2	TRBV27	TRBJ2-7	TGTGCCAGCAGTTTTCGGACTAGCGGGGACCCCTACGAGCAGTACTTC	CASSFRTSGDPYEQYF
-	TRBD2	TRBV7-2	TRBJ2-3	TGTGCCAGCAGCTCGGGACTAGCGGGGGGGCCGGATACGCAGTATTTT	CASSSGLAGGPDTQYF
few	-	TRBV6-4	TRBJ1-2	TGTGCCAGCAGACCCCGAATCTCGGACAGCTACACCTTC	CASRPRISDSYTF
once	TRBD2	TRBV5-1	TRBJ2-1	TGCGCCAGCAGCCTCCCAACAGTGCCGGCGGCTAGCGGCCAAATAAGCTCCTACAATGAGCAGTTCTTC	CASSLPTVPAASGQISSYNEQFF
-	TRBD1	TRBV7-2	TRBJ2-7	TGTGCCAGCAGCTTAGGGGGGACAGGGGGCGGCGAGCAGTACTTC	CASSLGGTGGGEQYF
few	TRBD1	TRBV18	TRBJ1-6	TGTGCCAGCTCACCCGGGACAGGGAGACTAAATTCACCCCTCCACTTT	CASSPGTGRLNSPLHF
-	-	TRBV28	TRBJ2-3	TGTGCCAGCAGGTTAAGTAGGGACTCTAGCACAGATACGCAGTATTTT	CASRLSRDSSTDTQYF
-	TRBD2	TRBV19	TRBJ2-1	TGTGCCAGTAGTCGAGCTAGCGGGAGTTACAATGAGCAGTTCTTC	CASSRASGSYNEQFF
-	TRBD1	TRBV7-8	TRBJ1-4	TGTGCCAGCAGCTTCCAGGGGGTCACTAATGAAAAACTGTTTTTT	CASSFQGVTNEKLFF
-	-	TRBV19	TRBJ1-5	TGTGCCAGCTTGGTGGGACTGCCTATGTCTAGCAATCAGCCCCAGCATTTT	CASLVGLPMSSNQPQHF
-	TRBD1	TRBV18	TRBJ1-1	TGTGCCAGCTCACCCCAGGGGGCTGGGAACACTGAAGCTTTCTTT	CASSPQGAGNTEAFF
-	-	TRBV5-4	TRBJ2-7	TGTGCCAGCAGCTTTGGAGGGGGCCCTGAAGAGCAGTACTTC	CASSFGGGPEEQYF
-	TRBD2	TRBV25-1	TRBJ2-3	TGTGCCAGCAGCCTGGGACTAGTAGGCCCCCCAGATACGCAGTATTTT	CASSLGLVGPPDTQYF
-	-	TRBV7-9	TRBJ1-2	TGTGCCAGCAGCCCGCTTCGGGGATCTGGCTACACCTTC	CASSPLRGSGYTF
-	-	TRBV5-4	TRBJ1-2	TGTGCCAGCAGCTATCCAGGCAACTATGGCTACACCTTC	CASSYPGNYGYTF
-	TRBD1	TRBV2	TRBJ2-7	TGTGCCAGCAGCGAAACCGGGACAGGTACACCCTACGAGCAGTACTTC	CASSETGTGTPYEQYF
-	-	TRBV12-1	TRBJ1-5	TGTGCCAGCAGCTTCCGGGACAGGGGAAGCGAGCCCCAGCATTTT	CASSFRDRGSEPQHF
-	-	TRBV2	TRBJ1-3	TGTGCCAGCAGTACAGACATCCTTGGAAACACCATATATTTT	CASSTDILGNTIYF
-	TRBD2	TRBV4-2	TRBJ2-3	TGTGCCAGCAGCCAAGCCCTAGCGGGGGGGCAGGCAGATACGCAGTATTTT	CASSQALAGGQADTQYF
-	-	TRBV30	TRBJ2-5	TGTGCCTGGAGTCAGGGAGAGACCCAGTACTTC	CAWSQGETQYF
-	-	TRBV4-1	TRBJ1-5	TGCGCCAGCAGCCACCACAGGCCCTTTGATCAGCCCCAGCATTTT	CASSHHRPFDQPQHF
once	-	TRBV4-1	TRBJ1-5	TGCGCCAGCAGCCAAGATCTGGACAGAGGGGGTGATCAGCCCCAGCATTTT	CASSQDLDRGGDQPQHF
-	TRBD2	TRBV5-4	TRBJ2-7	TGTGCCAGCAGCTTGGGCGGCGGGAGTGTTGACGAGCAGTACTTC	CASSLGGGSVDEQYF
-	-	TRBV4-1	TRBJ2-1	TGCGCCAGCAGCCAAGGACTGCTAGGGGGAAATGAGCAGTTCTTC	CASSQGLLGGNEQFF
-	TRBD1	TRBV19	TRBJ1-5	TGTGCCAGTAGTATACAGGGGGCAGGCAATCAGCCCCAGCATTTT	CASSIQGAGNQPQHF
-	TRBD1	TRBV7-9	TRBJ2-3	TGTGCCAGCAGCTTAGGAGGACAGGGAGGTTGGGCAGATACGCAGTATTTT	CASSLGGQGGWADTQYF
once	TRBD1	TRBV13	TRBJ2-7	TGTGCCAGCAGTTCCGCAGGGGGTTCCCCCACCTACGAGCAGTACTTC	CASSSAGGSPTYEQYF
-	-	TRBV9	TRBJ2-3	TGTGCCAGCAGTGAGGGACTCCAAAACACAGATACGCAGTATTTT	CASSEGLQNTDTQYF
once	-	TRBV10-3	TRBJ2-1	TGTGCCATCAGTGAGTCGCCGGAGGGCCGTATCTCCTACAATGAGCAGTTCTTC	CAISESPEGRISYNEQFF
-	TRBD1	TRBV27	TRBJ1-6	TGTGCCAGCAGTTTATCAAGGGACAGCTCCTATAATTCACCCCTCCACTTT	CASSLSRDSSYNSPLHF
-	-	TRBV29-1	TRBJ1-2	TGCAGCGTTGAAGCGGTGATTGGCTATGGCTACACCTTC	CSVEAVIGYGYTF
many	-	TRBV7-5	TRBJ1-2	TGTGCCAGAAGCAGCGCTTCTTTGCGGCCCGGCTACACCTTC	CARSSASLRPGYTF
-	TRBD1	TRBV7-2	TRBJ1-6	TGTGCCAGCAGCTGGTCCCCTGGGGACAGGGGAAATTCACCCCTCCACTTT	CASSWSPGDRGNSPLHF
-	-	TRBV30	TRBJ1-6	TGTGCCTGGAGCGATCACCCCCCGGACTTAAATTCACCCCTCCACTTT	CAWSDHPPDLNSPLHF
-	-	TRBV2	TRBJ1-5	TGTGCCAGCCGGGACTATCAGAGCAATCAGCCCCAGCATTTT	CASRDYQSNQPQHF
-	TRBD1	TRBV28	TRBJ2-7	TGTGCCAGCAGCCGGACCGGGACAGGAGACTACGAGCAGTACTTC	CASSRTGTGDYEQYF
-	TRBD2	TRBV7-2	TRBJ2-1	TGTGCCAGCAGCACCACTAGCGGGGCCTACAATGAGCAGTTCTTC	CASSTTSGAYNEQFF